This is a list of T cell receptor beta chains from one sample in a study of cytomegalovirus exposure and HLA in healthy donors. TCRdb's copy holds only in-frame clones and misses some; the assay was immunoSEQ multiplex PCR. The sample consists of some 100,000 clones, about 80% of them appearing once. Sequencing was performed on PBMCs. These receptor sequences come from a male donor in good health and CMV-seropositive. CDR3s include the opening cysteine and the closing phenylalanine or tryptophan. D genes are given only for firm matches.

d_call j_call v_call cdr3_aa
NA TRBJ2-5 TRBV7-9 CASSTYRAGETQYF
NA TRBJ1-1 TRBV28 CASFSQGRATEAFF
TRBD1 TRBJ1-4 TRBV15 CATSPRTGGASEKLFF
NA TRBJ1-1 TRBV27 CASSLGGDGYTEAFF
NA TRBJ2-2 TRBV2 CASNEQAGTGELFF
NA TRBJ1-4 TRBV4-1 CASSQDGPPGEKLFF
NA TRBJ1-5 TRBV5-8 CASSLEGKTNQPQHF
NA TRBJ1-5 TRBV27 CASKEQGGFNQPQHF
NA TRBJ2-5 TRBV29-1 CSVARLGGTQYF
NA TRBJ1-3 TRBV6-1 CASSEGGAGNTIYF
TRBD2 TRBJ2-3 TRBV28 CASSGGGAVNTQYF
NA TRBJ2-5 TRBV2 CASLGVGETQYF
TRBD2 TRBJ2-5 TRBV18 CASSPAGGPGETQYF
NA TRBJ2-1 TRBV30 CAWSAGTYNEQFF
TRBD1 TRBJ2-7 TRBV7-2 CASSGNRGPFQYF
TRBD2 TRBJ2-3 TRBV29-1 CSVEDSERDYTDTQYF
NA TRBJ1-5 TRBV19 CASTGTGQNQPQHF
NA TRBJ1-6 TRBV11-2 CASSSNSPLHF
NA TRBJ1-2 TRBV30 CAWSRQTSYGYTF
NA TRBJ1-2 TRBV2 CASSEFRTSNYGYTF
NA TRBJ1-1 TRBV18 CASSPGVENTEAFF
NA TRBJ2-5 TRBV5-1 CASSLGGWETQYF
NA TRBJ1-1 TRBV5-1 CASSEDRLEAFF
NA TRBJ2-7 TRBV5-6 CASSAGTLVYEQYF